This is a list of T cell receptor beta chains from one sample in a study of T cells in Graves' hyperthyroidism and ophthalmopathy. TCRdb re-called the multiplex PCR reads through MiXCR, storing one row per CDR3 protein. The sample records 370,000 or so distinct CDR3 sequences, around 14% being singletons. Sequencing was carried out using blood. The receptors come from a young woman with Graves' hyperthyroidism that later progressed to Graves' ophthalmopathy. The CDR3 runs from the conserved cysteine through the conserved F or W. A D gene is named only where the DNA matches it firmly. The size of a clone is reported for some rows only, either as once, few or many, or as a class for expanded clones.

clone_size	d_call	v_call	j_call	cdr3_aa	cdr3_nt
.	.	TRBV3-2	TRBJ2-7	CASSRDLRQYYEQYF	TGTGCCAGCAGCCGCGACTTGAGACAGTACTACGAGCAGTACTTC
.	TRBD1	TRBV7-8	TRBJ2-1	CASSPGADRGRANGEQFF	TGTGCCAGCAGCCCAGGGGCGGACAGGGGGCGAGCAAATGGTGAGCAGTTCTTC
.	TRBD1	TRBV28	TRBJ2-7	CASRTTGGAYYEQYF	TGTGCCAGCAGGACGACAGGGGGCGCATACTACGAGCAGTACTTC
many	TRBD1	TRBV7-9	TRBJ2-7	CASSLAGGSTYEQYF	TGTGCCAGCAGCTTAGCAGGGGGCTCTACCTACGAGCAGTACTTC
many	.	TRBV27	TRBJ1-5	CASSLSAPGLSQPQHF	TGTGCCAGCAGTTTATCCGCCCCCGGGCTCAGTCAGCCCCAGCATTTT
many	TRBD1	TRBV20-1	TRBJ1-6	CSARDIASGTGSSPLHF	TGCAGTGCTAGAGACATTGCCTCCGGGACAGGGAGCTCACCCCTCCACTTT
many	TRBD2	TRBV28	TRBJ2-3	CASSSPSGTDTQYF	TGTGCCAGCAGTTCCCCTAGCGGGACAGATACGCAGTATTTT
many	TRBD2	TRBV20-1	TRBJ2-1	CSAGGLADYNEQFF	TGCAGTGCTGGGGGACTAGCGGACTACAATGAGCAGTTCTTC
many	.	TRBV3-2	TRBJ2-1	CASSLRRDAEEQFF	TGTGCCAGCAGCCTACGGAGGGATGCGGAAGAGCAGTTCTTC
.	TRBD1	TRBV12-3/TRBV12-4	TRBJ1-4	CASSSTGTGDEKLFF	TGTGCCAGCAGTTCCACCGGGACAGGGGATGAAAAACTGTTTTTT
few	.	TRBV5-1	TRBJ2-1	CASSLDAGTQNNEQFF	TGCGCCAGCAGCTTGGATGCCGGGACACAGAACAATGAGCAGTTCTTC
many	.	TRBV29-1	TRBJ1-1	CSVRKQEYTEAFF	TGCAGCGTTCGGAAACAGGAGTACACTGAAGCTTTCTTT
.	TRBD1	TRBV28	TRBJ1-1	CASSLNRGRMNTEAFF	TGTGCCAGCAGCCTGAACAGGGGGCGGATGAACACTGAAGCTTTCTTT
.	.	TRBV4-2	TRBJ2-7	CASSQERDASYEQYF	TGTGCCAGCAGCCAAGAGCGGGACGCGTCCTACGAGCAGTACTTC
few	.	TRBV5-4	TRBJ2-1	CASSPTLTLTYNEQFF	TGTGCCAGCAGCCCAACCCTTACCCTTACCTACAATGAGCAGTTCTTC
many	.	TRBV7-8	TRBJ2-2	CASSQTGTWNTGELFF	TGTGCCAGCAGCCAGACCGGGACTTGGAACACCGGGGAGCTGTTTTTT
.	TRBD1	TRBV27	TRBJ1-1	CASSLGDRGRRTEAFF	TGTGCCAGCAGTTTAGGGGACAGGGGGCGCCGAACTGAAGCTTTCTTT
many	.	TRBV12-3/TRBV12-4	TRBJ2-3	CASSSRGGFGTDTQYF	TGTGCCAGCAGTTCCCGAGGGGGGTTTGGCACAGATACGCAGTATTTT
many	.	TRBV7-2	TRBJ1-5	CASSPQDNQPQHF	TGTGCCAGCAGCCCCCAGGACAATCAGCCCCAGCATTTT
few	TRBD2	TRBV5-5	TRBJ2-7	CASSLGLAGDFYEQYF	TGTGCCAGCAGCTTAGGACTAGCGGGAGATTTCTACGAGCAGTACTTC
.	.	TRBV5-8	TRBJ2-3	CASTMGAESMLLKSYTDTQYF	TGTGCCAGCACCATGGGGGCAGAAAGCATGCTTCTAAAATCATACACAGATACGCAGTATTTT
.	TRBD1	TRBV28	TRBJ1-1	CASSQDRGLVNTEAFF	TGTGCCAGCAGTCAGGACAGGGGGCTGGTGAACACTGAAGCTTTCTTT
few	TRBD2	TRBV10-3	TRBJ2-2	CAIRGLAGGSNTGELFF	TGTGCCATCAGGGGACTAGCGGGAGGTTCGAACACCGGGGAGCTGTTTTTT
many	.	TRBV20-1	TRBJ2-2	CSARDRLPGELFF	TGCAGTGCTAGGGACAGACTGCCCGGGGAGCTGTTTTTT
.	.	TRBV10-3	TRBJ1-2	CAISGSTETNYGYTF	TGTGCCATCAGTGGGTCGACCGAGACTAACTATGGCTACACCTTC
.	.	TRBV7-9	TRBJ1-4	CASSALDSKDEKLFF	TGTGCCAGCAGCGCCCTGGACAGTAAGGATGAAAAACTGTTTTTT
few	TRBD2	TRBV30	TRBJ2-1	CAWSLRFVGGSSYNEQFF	TGTGCCTGGAGTCTCCGATTTGTGGGAGGGAGCTCCTACAATGAGCAGTTCTTC
once	TRBD1	TRBV2	TRBJ2-2	CASSSTGGAGELFF	TGTGCCAGCAGCTCGACAGGGGGAGCCGGGGAGCTGTTTTTT
many	.	TRBV2	TRBJ2-3	CASSVGDTQYF	TGTGCCAGCAGTGTAGGAGATACGCAGTATTTT
many	.	TRBV7-9	TRBJ1-2	CASSLSGAVNGYTF	TGTGCCAGCAGCTTAAGTGGGGCGGTGAATGGCTACACCTTC
many	.	TRBV6-1	TRBJ1-1	CASSATGTGDTEAFF	TGTGCCAGCAGTGCCACCGGGACGGGGGACACTGAAGCTTTCTTT
few	.	TRBV6-1	TRBJ2-7	CASSGGVIYEQYF	TGTGCCAGCAGTGGAGGGGTTATCTACGAGCAGTACTTC
many	.	TRBV27	TRBJ2-7	CASSQRGTGGYEQYF	TGTGCCAGCAGCCAAAGGGGGACGGGCGGTTACGAGCAGTACTTC
many	.	TRBV7-9	TRBJ2-7	CASSLTGTRTYEQYF	TGTGCCAGCAGCTTAACCGGGACCCGGACCTACGAGCAGTACTTC
few	.	TRBV7-7	TRBJ2-5	CASSLRGDVQETQYF	TGTGCTAGCAGCTTGAGGGGGGACGTACAAGAGACCCAGTACTTC
.	TRBD2	TRBV20-1	TRBJ2-5	CSARRGIAGGFETQYF	TGCAGTGCCCGCCGAGGAATAGCGGGAGGATTTGAGACCCAGTACTTC
many	.	TRBV20-1	TRBJ2-4	CSASDRRTGTKNIQYF	TGCAGTGCTAGCGATCGGAGAACAGGGACCAAAAACATTCAGTACTTC
.	TRBD2	TRBV29-1	TRBJ2-3	CSVEDFLAGAPSTDTQYF	TGCAGCGTTGAAGATTTCCTAGCGGGCGCTCCTAGCACAGATACGCAGTATTTT
.	.	TRBV5-4	TRBJ2-7	CASSSPGSLGIEEQYF	TGTGCCAGCAGCTCCCCGGGGAGCTTGGGAATAGAGGAGCAGTACTTC
many	TRBD1	TRBV18	TRBJ2-7	CASSHPGQSYEQYF	TGTGCCAGCTCACATCCGGGACAGAGCTACGAGCAGTACTTC
many	TRBD2	TRBV5-5	TRBJ2-1	CASSLLAGGPINEQFF	TGTGCCAGCAGCTTACTAGCGGGAGGGCCCATCAATGAGCAGTTCTTC
.	.	TRBV9	TRBJ2-7	CASSVSPPYEQYF	TGTGCCAGCAGCGTTTCTCCCCCCTACGAGCAGTACTTC
many	.	TRBV28	TRBJ1-2	CASSSGQRTNYGYTF	TGTGCCAGCAGTTCCGGACAGCGAACTAACTATGGCTACACCTTC
many	.	TRBV6-1	TRBJ2-1	CASQTGTTPNPNNEQFF	TGTGCCAGCCAAACAGGTACCACTCCTAACCCCAACAATGAGCAGTTCTTC
few	TRBD2	TRBV7-9	TRBJ2-3	CTSSDGLAGVTDTQYF	TGTACCAGCAGTGACGGACTAGCGGGAGTGACAGATACGCAGTATTTT
many	TRBD2	TRBV28	TRBJ2-2	CATTPSLAGGHGELFF	TGTGCCACCACCCCCTCACTAGCGGGAGGCCACGGGGAGCTGTTTTTT
many	.	TRBV28	TRBJ2-1	CASSLQPGGGNEQFF	TGTGCCAGCAGTTTACAACCTGGGGGTGGCAATGAGCAGTTCTTC
many	TRBD1	TRBV5-5	TRBJ1-2	CASSFQTGGDYGYTF	TGTGCCAGCAGCTTCCAGACAGGGGGGGACTATGGCTACACCTTC
many	TRBD2	TRBV7-3	TRBJ2-7	CASSLPSGRPLHEQYF	TGTGCCAGCAGCTTACCCAGCGGGAGGCCCCTCCACGAGCAGTACTTC
.	.	TRBV20-1	TRBJ1-5	CSARDGGAGNQPQHF	TGCAGTGCTAGAGATGGGGGGGCGGGCAATCAGCCCCAGCATTTT
few	.	TRBV5-1	TRBJ2-3	CASSFSQSSDTQYF	TGCGCCAGCAGCTTTAGTCAGTCATCCGATACGCAGTATTTT
many	.	TRBV18	TRBJ2-1	CASSRQGLYNEQFF	TGTGCCAGCTCACGGCAGGGGCTCTACAATGAGCAGTTCTTC
many	.	TRBV2	TRBJ1-5	CASSVRGDGQPQHF	TGTGCCAGCAGTGTTAGAGGGGACGGTCAGCCCCAGCATTTT
few	.	TRBV29-1	TRBJ2-2	CSVEKGRAGELFF	TGCAGCGTTGAAAAAGGAAGGGCCGGGGAGCTGTTTTTT
.	.	TRBV25-1	TRBJ2-3	CATRTPDSRTDTQYF	TGTGCCACAAGGACCCCGGACAGCCGCACAGATACGCAGTATTTT
few	.	TRBV10-3	TRBJ1-1	CASFWGQGSTEAFF	TGTGCCAGCTTTTGGGGGCAGGGAAGTACTGAAGCTTTCTTT
many	.	TRBV7-2	TRBJ1-5	CASSLDGGAGQPQHF	TGTGCCAGCAGCTTAGACGGGGGCGCCGGTCAGCCCCAGCATTTT